This passage covers 8 T cell receptor beta chains from one sample sequenced in a study of response to subunit inactivated influenza vaccine. TCRdb re-analysed the RT-PCR reads in MiXCR, keeping a single row per CDR3 protein. The sample contains about 520,000 distinct CDR3 sequences, about 25% of which appear only once. Here the sequenced sample was CD4+ T cells sorted from PBMCs, taken more than 4 days after vaccination. These TCRs come from a man aged 45-60 years who received an inactivated influenza vaccine.

The table lists this clonotype with a few counts. The J gene is TRBJ2-7, the V gene TRBV10-3; 11 nucleotides match TRBD2. The V and J ends lost 2 bases and 3 bases, in that order; junction bases with no gene match: 0. CDR1 and CDR2 (germline): ENHRY, SYGVKD. The CDR3 is made up of 14 amino acids. For the CDR3, the DNA is TGTGCCATCAGTGAGACTAGCGGGAGCTACGAGCAGTACTTC. Translation: CAISETSGSYEQYF.

This clonotype was counted only a few times. V is TRBV10-3 and J is TRBJ2-2; weak D call: TRBD2 (6 bases). V lost 0 bases, J lost 6 bases, and 26 bases lay in between. Per the germline V gene, CDR1 is ENHRY and CDR2 is SYGVKD. The CDR3 contains 20 residues. DNA of the CDR3: TGTGCCATCAGTGAGTCTTCCATCCTAGTAGGCGGGACCGGGGCCGGGGAGCTGTTTTTT. This gives the protein CAISESSILVGGTGAGELFF.

This clonotype occurred a few times. The chain couples TRBV29-1 to TRBJ2-6; no definite D call. V lost 4 bases and J lost 6, with 10 bases in between. CDR3 size: 13 residues. The V gene's germline CDR1 is SQVTM and CDR2 ANQGSEA. CDR3 region: CSVVGHQANVLTF. The CDR3 DNA sequence: TGCAGCGTTGTTGGCCACCAGGCCAACGTCCTGACTTTC.

V and J are TRBV11-2 and TRBJ2-5, with TRBD2 matching over 11 bases. Looked up from germline, CDR1 is SGHAT and CDR2 is FQNNGV. V shed 6 bases, J shed 1 base, and the junction held 10 bases outside the gene matches. This CDR3 is built from 17 residues. The CDR3 reads CASSLDRLAGGQETQYF. DNA of the CDR3: TGTGCCAGCAGTCTAGATAGGCTAGCGGGGGGCCAAGAGACCCAGTACTTC.

The rearrangement links TRBV20-1 to TRBJ1-1, with D perhaps matching TRBD1 (5 bases). Germline lookup yields CDR1 DFQATT and CDR2 SNEGSKA (reference sequence). V lost 1 base to trimming and J lost 5 bases, with 14 bases between them. CDR3 length: 14 residues. The CDR3 DNA sequence: TGCAGTGCTAGAGGGGGGAGCCCGGGAACTGAAGCTTTCTTT. Its protein product is CSARGGSPGTEAFF.

The V call is TRBV15, the J call TRBJ1-1; D perhaps matches TRBD1 (6 bases). The CDR3 spans 15 residues. V lost 0 bases, J lost 4 bases, and 12 bases lay in between. In germline, CDR1 is LNHNV, CDR2 YYDKDF (reference sequence). For the CDR3, the DNA is TGTGCCACCAGCAGAGATGGGGGGCTGTTCACTGAAGCTTTCTTT. It is translated as CATSRDGGLFTEAFF.

This clonotype was detected only a few times. The chain uses TRBV12-3 or TRBV12-4 and TRBJ1-2; D perhaps matches TRBD1 (6 bases). The ends were cut back, 3 bases at V and 2 bases at J, with 10 bases in the middle. The CDR3 contains 14 residues. CDR3 sequence (DNA): TGTGCCAGCAGTTTGACAGGAGAAAACTATGGCTACACCTTC. Translation gives CASSLTGENYGYTF.

This chain links TRBV20-1 with TRBJ2-6, with 7 bases fitting TRBD1. The CDR3 has 14 residues. Germline V lookup: CDR1 DFQATT, CDR2 SNEGSKA (reference sequence). V lost 6 bases, J lost 3 bases, and 5 bases stayed unmatched. The CDR3 loop is CSAETGFGANVLTF. CDR3 coding DNA: TGCAGTGCCGAGACAGGGTTTGGGGCCAACGTCCTGACTTTC.